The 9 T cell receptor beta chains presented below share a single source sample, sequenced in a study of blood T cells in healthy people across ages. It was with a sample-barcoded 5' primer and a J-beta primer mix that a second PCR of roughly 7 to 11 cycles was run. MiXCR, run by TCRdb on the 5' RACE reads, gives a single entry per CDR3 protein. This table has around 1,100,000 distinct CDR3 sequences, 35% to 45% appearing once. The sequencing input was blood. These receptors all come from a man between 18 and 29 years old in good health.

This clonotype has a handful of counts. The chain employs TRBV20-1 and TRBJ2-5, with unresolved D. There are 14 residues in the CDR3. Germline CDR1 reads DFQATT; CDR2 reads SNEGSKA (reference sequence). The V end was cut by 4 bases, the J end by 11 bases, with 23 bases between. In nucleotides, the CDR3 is TGCAGTGCTATGGGTCCCAGTCCCAACAATGAGCAGTACTTC. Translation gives CSAMGPSPNNEQYF.

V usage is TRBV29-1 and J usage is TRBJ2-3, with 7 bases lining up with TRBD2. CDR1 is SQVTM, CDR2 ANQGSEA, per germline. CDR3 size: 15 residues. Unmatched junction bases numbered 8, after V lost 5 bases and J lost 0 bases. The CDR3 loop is CSVTLGGTSTDTQYF. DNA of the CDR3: TGCAGCGTTACTCTCGGGGGGACTAGCACAGATACGCAGTATTTT.

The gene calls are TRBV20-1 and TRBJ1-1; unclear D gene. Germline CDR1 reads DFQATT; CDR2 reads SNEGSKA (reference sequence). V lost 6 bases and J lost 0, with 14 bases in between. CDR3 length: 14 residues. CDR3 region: CSAPLVGMNTEAFF. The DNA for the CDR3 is TGCAGTGCGCCCCTAGTGGGGATGAACACTGAAGCTTTCTTT.

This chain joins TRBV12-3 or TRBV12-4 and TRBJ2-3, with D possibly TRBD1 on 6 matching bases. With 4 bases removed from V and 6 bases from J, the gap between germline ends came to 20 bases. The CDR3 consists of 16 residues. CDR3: CASSSQGHNKGDTQYF. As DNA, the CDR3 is TGTGCCAGCAGTTCGCAGGGACATAACAAGGGGGATACGCAGTATTTT.

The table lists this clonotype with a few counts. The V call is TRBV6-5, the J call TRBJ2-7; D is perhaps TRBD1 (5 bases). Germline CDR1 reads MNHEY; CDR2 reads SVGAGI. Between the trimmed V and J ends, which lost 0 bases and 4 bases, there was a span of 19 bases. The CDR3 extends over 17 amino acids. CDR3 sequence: CASSYSIVQGAFYEQYF. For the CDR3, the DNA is TGTGCCAGCAGTTACTCGATAGTGCAGGGCGCTTTTTACGAGCAGTACTTC.

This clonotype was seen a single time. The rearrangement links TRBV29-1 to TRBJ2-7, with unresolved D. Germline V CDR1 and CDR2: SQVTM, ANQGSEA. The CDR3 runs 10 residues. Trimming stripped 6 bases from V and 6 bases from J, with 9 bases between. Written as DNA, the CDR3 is TGCAGCGTCGAACAAGGCGAGCAGTACTTC. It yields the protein CSVEQGEQYF.

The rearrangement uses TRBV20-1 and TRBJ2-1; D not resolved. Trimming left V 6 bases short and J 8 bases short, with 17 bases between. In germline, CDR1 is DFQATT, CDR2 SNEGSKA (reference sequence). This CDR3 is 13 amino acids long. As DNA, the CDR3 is TGCAGTGCGTCCAGCTCCTCTCTAGATGAGCAGTTCTTC. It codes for CSASSSSLDEQFF.

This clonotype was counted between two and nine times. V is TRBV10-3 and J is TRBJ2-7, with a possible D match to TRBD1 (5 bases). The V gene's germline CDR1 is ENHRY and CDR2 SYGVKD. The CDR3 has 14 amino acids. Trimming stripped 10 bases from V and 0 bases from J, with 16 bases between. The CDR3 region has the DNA TGTGCCACCGGATCCGGACAAGGCTCCTACGAGCAGTACTTC. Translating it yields CATGSGQGSYEQYF.

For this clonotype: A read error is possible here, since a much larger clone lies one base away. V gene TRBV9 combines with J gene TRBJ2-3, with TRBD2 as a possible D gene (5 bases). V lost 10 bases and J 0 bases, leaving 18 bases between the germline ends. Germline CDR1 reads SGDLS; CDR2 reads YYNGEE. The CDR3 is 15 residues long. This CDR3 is CAGTDAGYSTDTQYF. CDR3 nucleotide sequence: TGTGCCGGCACCGACGCGGGCTACAGCACAGATACGCAGTATTTT.